The TCR beta chain described here comes from a study of cytomegalovirus exposure and HLA in healthy donors. Broader study findings: Later on, analysis showed that most CMV-associated TCR beta chains appeared to be HLA-restricted.

The V segment lost 8 bases and the J segment 1 base; nucleotides outside the gene matches: 6. Germline V gives CDR1 SNHLY, CDR2 FYNNEI. This CDR3 comprises 15 residues. Details on this clone: The antigen is unknown.

PCR amplification relied on 60 Vbeta primers (plus 13 Jbeta primers). TCRdb's copy holds only in-frame clones and misses some; the assay was immunoSEQ multiplex PCR. The sample yields about 67,000 clones, 68% seen once. The chain recombines TRBV2 with TRBJ2-7; 12 nucleotides match TRBD1. This sequence originates from a woman in her 30s in good health and CMV-seronegative. Material for sequencing was PBMCs. DNA for the CDR3: TGTGCCAGCTCAAGGGGACAGGGGGCGTCCTACGAGCAGTACTTC. Translated: CASSRGQGASYEQYF.